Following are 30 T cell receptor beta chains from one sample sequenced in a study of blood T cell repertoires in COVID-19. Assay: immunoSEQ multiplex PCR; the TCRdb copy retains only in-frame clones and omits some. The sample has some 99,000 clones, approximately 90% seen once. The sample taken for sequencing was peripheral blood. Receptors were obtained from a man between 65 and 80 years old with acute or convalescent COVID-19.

CDR3 in amino acids: CASSGQTPYEQYV. In DNA form, the CDR3 reads TGTGCCAGCAGCGGACAAACCCCTTACGAGCAGTACGTC. The V gene is TRBV28, the J gene TRBJ2-7; TRBD1 might be the D (5 bases). The CDR3 spans 13 residues. Per germline, CDR1 MDHEN and CDR2 SYDVKM. Trimming shortened V by 6 bases and J by 4 bases, and 13 bases separated the two germline ends.

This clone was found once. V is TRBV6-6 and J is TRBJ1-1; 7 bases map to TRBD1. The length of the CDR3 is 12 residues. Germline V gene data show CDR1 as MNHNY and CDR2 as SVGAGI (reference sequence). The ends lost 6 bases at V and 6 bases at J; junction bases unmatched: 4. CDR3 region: CASRHQGAEAFF. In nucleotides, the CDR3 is TGTGCCAGCAGGCATCAGGGGGCTGAAGCTTTCTTT.

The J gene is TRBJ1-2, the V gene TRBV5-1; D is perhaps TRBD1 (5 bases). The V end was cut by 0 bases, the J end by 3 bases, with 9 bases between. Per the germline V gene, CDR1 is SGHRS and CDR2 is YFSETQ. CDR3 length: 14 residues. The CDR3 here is CASSLGSGHYGYTF. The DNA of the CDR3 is TGCGCCAGCAGCTTGGGGTCAGGGCACTATGGCTACACCTTC.

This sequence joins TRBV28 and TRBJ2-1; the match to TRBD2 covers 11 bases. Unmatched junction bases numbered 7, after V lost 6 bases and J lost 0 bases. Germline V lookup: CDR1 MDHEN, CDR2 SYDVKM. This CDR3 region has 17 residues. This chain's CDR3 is CASSSSSGGRSYNEQFF. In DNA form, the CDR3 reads TGTGCCAGCAGCTCCTCTAGCGGGGGGCGCTCCTACAATGAGCAGTTCTTC.

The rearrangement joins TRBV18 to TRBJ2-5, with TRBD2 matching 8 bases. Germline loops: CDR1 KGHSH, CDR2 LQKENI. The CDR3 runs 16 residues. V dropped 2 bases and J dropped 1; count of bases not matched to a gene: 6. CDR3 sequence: CASSPMISGVQETQYF. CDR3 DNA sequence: TGTGCCAGCTCACCAATGATTAGCGGGGTCCAAGAGACCCAGTACTTC.

CDR3 sequence reads: CASRQQGYSNQPQHF. The DNA for the CDR3 is TGTGCCAGCAGACAACAGGGATATAGCAATCAGCCCCAGCATTTT. The chain uses TRBV28 and TRBJ1-5; perhaps TRBD1 as D (6 bases). The V end lost 6 bases, the J end lost 0 bases, and 12 bases lay between the germline ends. Germline V gene data show CDR1 as MDHEN and CDR2 as SYDVKM. This CDR3 is 15 amino acids long.

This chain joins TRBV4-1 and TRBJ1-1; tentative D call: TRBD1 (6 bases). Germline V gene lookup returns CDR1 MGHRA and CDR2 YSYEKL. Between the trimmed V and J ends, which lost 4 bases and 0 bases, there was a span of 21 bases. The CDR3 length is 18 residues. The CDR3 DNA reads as TGCGCCAGCAGCCCTAGCGGGGGGGCGGTGAGTGTGAACACTGAAGCTTTCTTT. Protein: CASSPSGGAVSVNTEAFF.

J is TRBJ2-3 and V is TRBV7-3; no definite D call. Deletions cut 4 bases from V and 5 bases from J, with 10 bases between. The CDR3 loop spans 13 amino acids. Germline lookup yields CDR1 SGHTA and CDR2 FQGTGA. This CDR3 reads CASSSARGDTQYF. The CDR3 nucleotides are TGTGCCAGCAGCTCCGCCCGAGGAGATACGCAGTATTTT.

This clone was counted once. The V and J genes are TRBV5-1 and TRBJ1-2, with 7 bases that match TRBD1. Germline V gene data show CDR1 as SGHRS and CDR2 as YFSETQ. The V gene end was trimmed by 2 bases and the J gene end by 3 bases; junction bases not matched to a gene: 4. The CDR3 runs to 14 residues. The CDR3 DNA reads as TGCGCCAGCAGCTTTAAAGGGGGCGACTATGGCTACACCTTC. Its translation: CASSFKGGDYGYTF.

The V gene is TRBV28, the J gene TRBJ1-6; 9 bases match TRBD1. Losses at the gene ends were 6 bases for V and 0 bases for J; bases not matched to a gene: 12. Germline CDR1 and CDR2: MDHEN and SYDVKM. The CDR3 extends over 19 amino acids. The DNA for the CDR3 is TGTGCCAGCAGAAGCCGGGACAGGGAATATGGCTCCTATAATTCACCCCTCCACTTT. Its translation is CASRSRDREYGSYNSPLHF.

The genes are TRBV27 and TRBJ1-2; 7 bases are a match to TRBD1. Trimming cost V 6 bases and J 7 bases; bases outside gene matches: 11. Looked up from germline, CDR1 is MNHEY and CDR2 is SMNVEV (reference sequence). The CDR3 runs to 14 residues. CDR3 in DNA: TGTGCCAGCAGGGGGACAAGGGGGCTTGGTGGCTACACCTTC. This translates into CASRGTRGLGGYTF.

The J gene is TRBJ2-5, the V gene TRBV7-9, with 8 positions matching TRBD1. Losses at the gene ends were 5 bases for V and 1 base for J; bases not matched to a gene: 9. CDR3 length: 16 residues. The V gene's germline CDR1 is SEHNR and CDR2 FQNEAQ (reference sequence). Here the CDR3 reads CASSPRTGIFQETQYF. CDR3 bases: TGTGCCAGCAGCCCTCGGACAGGGATCTTCCAAGAGACCCAGTACTTC.

CDR3 loop: CATSDLTGGAKSPLHF. The CDR3 bases are TGTGCCACCAGTGATTTGACAGGGGGCGCTAAATCACCCCTCCACTTT. The chain combines TRBV24-1 with TRBJ1-6, with 9 bases lining up with TRBD1. Germline loops: CDR1 KGHDR, CDR2 SFDVKD. With V trimmed by 0 bases and J by 10 bases, 6 bases remained unmatched. The CDR3 contains 16 residues.

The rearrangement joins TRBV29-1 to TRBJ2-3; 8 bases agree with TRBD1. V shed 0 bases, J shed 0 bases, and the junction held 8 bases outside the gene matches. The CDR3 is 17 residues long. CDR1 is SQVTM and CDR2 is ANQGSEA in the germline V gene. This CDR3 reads CSVEDRTGRLSTDTQYF. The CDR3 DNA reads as TGCAGCGTTGAAGACCGGACAGGGCGGCTGAGCACAGATACGCAGTATTTT.

For the CDR3, the DNA is TGCGCCAGCAGCTTGGCCGGGGGAAGCTATGGCTACACCTTC. This encodes CASSLAGGSYGYTF. The chain uses TRBV5-1 and TRBJ1-2, with D maybe TRBD1 (5 bases). The ends were cut back, 0 bases at V and 4 bases at J, with 10 bases in the middle. Germline V CDR1 and CDR2: SGHRS, YFSETQ. The CDR3 runs to 14 residues.

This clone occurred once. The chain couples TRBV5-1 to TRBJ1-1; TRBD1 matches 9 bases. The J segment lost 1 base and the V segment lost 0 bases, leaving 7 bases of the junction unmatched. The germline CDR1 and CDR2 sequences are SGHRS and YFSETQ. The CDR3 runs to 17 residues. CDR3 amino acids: CASSLAATGGSNTEAFF. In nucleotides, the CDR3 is TGCGCCAGCAGCTTGGCGGCGACAGGGGGTTCGAACACTGAAGCTTTCTTT.

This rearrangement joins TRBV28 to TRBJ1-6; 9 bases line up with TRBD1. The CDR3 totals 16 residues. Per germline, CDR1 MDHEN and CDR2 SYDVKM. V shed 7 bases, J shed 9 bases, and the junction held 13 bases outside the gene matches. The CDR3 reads CASKRGSGQGRSPLHF. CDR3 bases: TGTGCCAGCAAGCGGGGATCGGGACAGGGTCGTTCACCCCTCCACTTT.

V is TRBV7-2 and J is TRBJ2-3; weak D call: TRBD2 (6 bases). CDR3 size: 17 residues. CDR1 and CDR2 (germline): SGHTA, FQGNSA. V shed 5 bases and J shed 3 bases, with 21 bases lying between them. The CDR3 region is CASSPTAPRAGTDTQYF. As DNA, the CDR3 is TGTGCCAGCAGCCCCACGGCCCCCCGGGCGGGGACAGATACGCAGTATTTT.

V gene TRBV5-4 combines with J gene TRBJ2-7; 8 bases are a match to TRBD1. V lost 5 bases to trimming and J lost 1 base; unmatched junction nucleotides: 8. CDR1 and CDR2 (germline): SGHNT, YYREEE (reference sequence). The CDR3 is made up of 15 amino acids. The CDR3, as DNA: TGTGCCAGCAGACTGACAGGGGATCTTTCCTACGAGCAGTACTTC. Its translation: CASRLTGDLSYEQYF.

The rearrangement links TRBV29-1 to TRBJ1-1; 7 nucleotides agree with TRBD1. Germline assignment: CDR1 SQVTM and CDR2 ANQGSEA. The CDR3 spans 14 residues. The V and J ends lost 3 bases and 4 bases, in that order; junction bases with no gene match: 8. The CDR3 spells CSVDPTGQATEAFF. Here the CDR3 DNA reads TGCAGCGTTGATCCGACAGGGCAAGCCACTGAAGCTTTCTTT.

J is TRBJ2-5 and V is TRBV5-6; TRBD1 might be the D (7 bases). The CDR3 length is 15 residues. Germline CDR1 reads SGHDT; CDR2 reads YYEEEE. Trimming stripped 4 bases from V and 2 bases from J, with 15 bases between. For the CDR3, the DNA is TGTGCCAGCAGCACCTTACAGGGGAGGCAAGAGACCCAGTACTTC. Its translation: CASSTLQGRQETQYF.

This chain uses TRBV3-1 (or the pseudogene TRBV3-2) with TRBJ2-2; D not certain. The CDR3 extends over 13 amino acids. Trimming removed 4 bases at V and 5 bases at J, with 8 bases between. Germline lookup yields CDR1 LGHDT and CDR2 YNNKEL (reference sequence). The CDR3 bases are TGTGCCAGCAGCCTCCCCTTGACCGGGGAGCTGTTTTTT. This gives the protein CASSLPLTGELFF.

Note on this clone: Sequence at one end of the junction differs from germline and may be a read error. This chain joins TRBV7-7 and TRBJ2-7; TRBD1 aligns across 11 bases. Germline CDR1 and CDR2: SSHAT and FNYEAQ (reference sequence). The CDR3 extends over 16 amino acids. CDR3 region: CASSLGRTGGMNEQYF. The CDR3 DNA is TGTGCTAGCAGCTTAGGGCGGACAGGGGGCATGAACGAGCAGTACTTC.

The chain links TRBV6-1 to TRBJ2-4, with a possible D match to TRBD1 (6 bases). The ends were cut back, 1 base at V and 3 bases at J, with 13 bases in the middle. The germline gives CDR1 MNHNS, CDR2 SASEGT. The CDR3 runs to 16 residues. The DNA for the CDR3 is TGTGCCAGCAGTGAAGGACAGGTCGCATACAAAAACATTCAGTACTTC. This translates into CASSEGQVAYKNIQYF.

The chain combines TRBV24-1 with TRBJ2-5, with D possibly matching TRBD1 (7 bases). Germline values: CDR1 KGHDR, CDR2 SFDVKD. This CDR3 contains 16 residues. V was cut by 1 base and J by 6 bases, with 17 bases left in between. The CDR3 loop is CATSDLQGSRGQTQYF. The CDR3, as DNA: TGTGCCACCAGTGATTTACAGGGGTCGCGGGGACAGACCCAGTACTTC.

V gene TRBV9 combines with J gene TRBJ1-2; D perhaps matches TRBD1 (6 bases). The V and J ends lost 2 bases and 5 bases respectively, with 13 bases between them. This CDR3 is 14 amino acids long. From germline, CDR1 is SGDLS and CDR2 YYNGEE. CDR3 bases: TGTGCCAGCAGCGTTTTGGGGGGGCATTATGGCTACACCTTC. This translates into CASSVLGGHYGYTF.

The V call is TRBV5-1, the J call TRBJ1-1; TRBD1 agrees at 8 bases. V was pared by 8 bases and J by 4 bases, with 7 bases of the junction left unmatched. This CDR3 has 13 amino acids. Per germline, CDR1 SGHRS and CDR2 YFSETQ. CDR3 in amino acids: CASGQGISTEAFF. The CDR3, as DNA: TGCGCCAGTGGACAGGGCATAAGCACTGAAGCTTTCTTT.

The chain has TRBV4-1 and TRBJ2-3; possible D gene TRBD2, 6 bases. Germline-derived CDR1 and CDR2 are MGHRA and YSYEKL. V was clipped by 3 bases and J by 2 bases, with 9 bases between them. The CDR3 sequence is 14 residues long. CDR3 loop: CASSQGRDTDTQYF. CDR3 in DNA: TGCGCCAGCAGCCAGGGGCGGGACACAGATACGCAGTATTTT.

The CDR3 loop is CASSQGGQGDQPQHF. The CDR3 DNA reads as TGCGCCAGCAGCCAAGGCGGCCAGGGTGATCAGCCCCAGCATTTT. V is TRBV4-1 and J is TRBJ1-5; weak D call: TRBD1 (5 bases). V was trimmed by 1 base and J by 5 bases, leaving 12 bases between them. The germline V gene has CDR1 MGHRA and CDR2 YSYEKL. The CDR3 spans 15 residues.

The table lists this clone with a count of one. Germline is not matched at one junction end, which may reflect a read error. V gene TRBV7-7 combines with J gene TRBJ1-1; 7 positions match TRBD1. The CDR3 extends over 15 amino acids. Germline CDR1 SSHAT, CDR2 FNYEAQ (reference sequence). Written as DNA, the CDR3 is TGTGCTAGCAGCTTTGGGACAGTCCGGAACACTGAAGCTTTCTTT. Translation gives CASSFGTVRNTEAFF.